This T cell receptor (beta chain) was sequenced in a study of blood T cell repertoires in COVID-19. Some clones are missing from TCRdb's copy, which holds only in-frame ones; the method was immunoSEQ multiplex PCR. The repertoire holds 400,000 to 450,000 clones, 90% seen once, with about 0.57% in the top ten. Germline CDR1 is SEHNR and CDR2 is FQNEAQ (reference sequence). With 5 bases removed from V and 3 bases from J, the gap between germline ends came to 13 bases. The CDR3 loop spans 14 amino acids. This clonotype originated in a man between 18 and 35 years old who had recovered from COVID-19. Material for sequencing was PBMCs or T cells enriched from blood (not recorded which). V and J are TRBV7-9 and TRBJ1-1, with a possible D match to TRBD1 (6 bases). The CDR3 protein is CASSANREDTEAFF. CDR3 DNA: TGTGCCAGCAGCGCAAACAGGGAAGACACTGAAGCTTTCTTT.